The clone carrying this TCR beta chain came up a few times. The method was immunoSEQ multiplex PCR; TCRdb's version includes in-frame clones alone and lacks a portion of them. The sample carries about 20,000 clones, nearly 85% recorded once. This CDR3 is built from 14 residues. The germline V gene has CDR1 LGHNT and CDR2 FRNRAP. V was shortened by 7 bases and J by 1 base, with 13 bases between the two germline ends. This sample was included in a study of OX40 agonist ivuxolimab in advanced cancers. The V call is TRBV12-5, the J call TRBJ2-5, with D tentatively TRBD2 (6 bases). Sequencing used CD4+ or CD8+ T cells sorted from blood, obtained in a trial of the OX40 agonist ivuxolimab. The origin of this receptor is an adult with an advanced solid tumor such as melanoma, head and neck, liver or kidney cancer. The CDR3 region is CASAQRRGQETQYF. The CDR3 DNA is TGTGCTAGTGCCCAAAGGAGGGGCCAAGAGACCCAGTACTTC.